This TCR beta chain was recovered during a study of graft-versus-host responses after intestinal transplantation. Background on the study: Tacrolimus plus steroids were given to all recipients for 3 to 4 years, preceded by anti-thymocyte globulin induction.

General study results and limits: GvH clones were identified in recipient marrow, with some first appearing in ileum or blood.

As concerns this clone: Its matching antigen is unknown.

CDR3 size: 14 residues. V lost 4 bases and J lost 1, with 10 bases in between. CDR1 and CDR2 (germline): MDHEN, SYDVKM. Assay used: immunoSEQ multiplex PCR; TCRdb lists only in-frame clones, some missing. The profile covers 50,000 to 75,000 clones, with 90% appearing a single time and about 1.7% taken by the ten largest. The material was unstimulated CD8+ T cells sorted from spleen or lymph node cells, obtained before transplant. This chain uses TRBV28 with TRBJ1-2; no reliable D call. This TCR was sampled from a human donor who was the organ donor for an intestinal transplant. The CDR3 bases are TGTGCCAGCAGTTCCCCCCGGTTTAACTATGGCTACACCTTC. It is translated as CASSSPRFNYGYTF.